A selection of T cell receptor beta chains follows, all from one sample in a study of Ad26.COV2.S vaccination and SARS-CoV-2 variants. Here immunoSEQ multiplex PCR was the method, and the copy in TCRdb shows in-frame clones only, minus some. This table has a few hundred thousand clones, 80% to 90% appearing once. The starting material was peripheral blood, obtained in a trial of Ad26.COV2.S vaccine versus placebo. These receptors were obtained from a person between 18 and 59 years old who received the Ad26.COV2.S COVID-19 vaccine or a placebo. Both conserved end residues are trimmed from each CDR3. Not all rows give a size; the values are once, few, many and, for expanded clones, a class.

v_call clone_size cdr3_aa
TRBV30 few AWADGRYYEQY
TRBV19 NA ASSIGGPLYGYT
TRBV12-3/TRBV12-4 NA ASSLGTAEKLF
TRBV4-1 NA ASSQGWDSGEQY
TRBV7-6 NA ASSLVVLAGPYNEQF
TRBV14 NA ASSEDWGTVQETQY
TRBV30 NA AWRRDNQPQH
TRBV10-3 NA AISDSYGYT
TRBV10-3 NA AISESGGALPGELF
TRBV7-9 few ASSPLGANEAF
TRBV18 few ASSPTGGDTEAF